Given below is one T cell receptor beta chain in context. As yet, its antigen is unknown. The CDR3 has 13 residues. Germline assignment: CDR1 ENHRY and CDR2 SYGVKD. The germline V and J ends were trimmed by 7 bases and 8 bases, with 17 bases remaining between them. The data are from a study of T cell responses to AZD1222 COVID-19 vaccine. Study-level results: Increases in Spike-specific TCR breadth and depth were seen after two AZD1222 doses. Repertoire samples came only from after the peak T cell response.

The repertoire was sequenced with immunoSEQ multiplex PCR; TCRdb's copy has only in-frame clones and lacks some. The table shows about 150,000 clones, with approximately 89% occurring only once. The receptor's source is an adult in good health. The rearrangement links TRBV10-3 to TRBJ1-2; a possible D gene is TRBD1 (6 bases). This sample comprised peripheral blood, obtained on day 0 of MenACWY control vaccination. CDR3 DNA sequence: TGTGCCATCACCGAGAGGGACAACCCGGGCTACACCTTC. Its protein product is CAITERDNPGYTF.